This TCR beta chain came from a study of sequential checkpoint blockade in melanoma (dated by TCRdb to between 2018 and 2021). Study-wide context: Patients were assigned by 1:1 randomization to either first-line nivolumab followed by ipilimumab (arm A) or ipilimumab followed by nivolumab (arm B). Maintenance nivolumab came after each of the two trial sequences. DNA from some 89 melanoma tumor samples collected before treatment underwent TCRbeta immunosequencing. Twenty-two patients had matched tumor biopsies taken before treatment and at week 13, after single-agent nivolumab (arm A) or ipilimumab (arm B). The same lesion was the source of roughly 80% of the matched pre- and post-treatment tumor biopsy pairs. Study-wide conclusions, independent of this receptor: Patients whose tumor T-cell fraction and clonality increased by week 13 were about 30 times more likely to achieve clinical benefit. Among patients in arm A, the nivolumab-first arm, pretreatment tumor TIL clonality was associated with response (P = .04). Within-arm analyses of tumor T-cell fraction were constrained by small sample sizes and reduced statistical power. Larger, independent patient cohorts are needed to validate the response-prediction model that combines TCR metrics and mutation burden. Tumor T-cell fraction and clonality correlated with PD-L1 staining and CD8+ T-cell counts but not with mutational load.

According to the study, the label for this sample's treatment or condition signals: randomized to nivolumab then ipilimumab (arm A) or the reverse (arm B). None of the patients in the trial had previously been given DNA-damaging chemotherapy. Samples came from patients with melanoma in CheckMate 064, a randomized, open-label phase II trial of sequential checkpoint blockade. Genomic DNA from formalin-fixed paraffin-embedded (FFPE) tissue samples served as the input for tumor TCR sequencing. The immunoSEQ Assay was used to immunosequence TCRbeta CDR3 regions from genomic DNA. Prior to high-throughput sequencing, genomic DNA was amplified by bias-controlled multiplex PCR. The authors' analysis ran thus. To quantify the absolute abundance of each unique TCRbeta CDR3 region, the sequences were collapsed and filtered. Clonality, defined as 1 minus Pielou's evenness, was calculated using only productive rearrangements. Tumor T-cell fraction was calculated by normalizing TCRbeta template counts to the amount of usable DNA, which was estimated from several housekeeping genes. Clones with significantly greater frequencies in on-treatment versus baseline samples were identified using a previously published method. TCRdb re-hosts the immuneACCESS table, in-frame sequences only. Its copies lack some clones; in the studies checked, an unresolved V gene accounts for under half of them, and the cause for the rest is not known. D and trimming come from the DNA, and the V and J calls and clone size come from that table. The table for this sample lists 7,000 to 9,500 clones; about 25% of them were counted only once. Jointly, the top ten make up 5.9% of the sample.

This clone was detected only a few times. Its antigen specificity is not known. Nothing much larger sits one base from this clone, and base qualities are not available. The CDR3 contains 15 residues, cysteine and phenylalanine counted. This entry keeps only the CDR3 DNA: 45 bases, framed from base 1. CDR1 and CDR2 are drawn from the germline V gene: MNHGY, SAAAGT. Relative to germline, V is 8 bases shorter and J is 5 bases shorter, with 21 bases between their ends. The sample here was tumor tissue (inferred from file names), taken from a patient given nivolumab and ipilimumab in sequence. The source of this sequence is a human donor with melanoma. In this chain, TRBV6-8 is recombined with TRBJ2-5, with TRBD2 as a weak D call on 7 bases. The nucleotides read TGTGCCAGCGCTACTACGGGGGGCTCGGGGGAGACCCAGTACTTC. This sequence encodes CASATTGGSGETQYF.